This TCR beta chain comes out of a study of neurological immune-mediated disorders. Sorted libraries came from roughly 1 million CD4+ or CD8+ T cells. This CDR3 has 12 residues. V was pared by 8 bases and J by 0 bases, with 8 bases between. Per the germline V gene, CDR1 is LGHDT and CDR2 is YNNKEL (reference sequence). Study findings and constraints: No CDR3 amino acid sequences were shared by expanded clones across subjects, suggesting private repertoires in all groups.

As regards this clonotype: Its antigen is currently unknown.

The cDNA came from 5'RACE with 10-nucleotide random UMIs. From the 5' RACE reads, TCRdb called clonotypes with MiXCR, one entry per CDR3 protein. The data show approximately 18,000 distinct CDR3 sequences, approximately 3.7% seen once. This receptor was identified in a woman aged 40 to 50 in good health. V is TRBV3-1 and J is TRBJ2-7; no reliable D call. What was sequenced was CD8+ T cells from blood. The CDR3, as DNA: TGTGCCAGCCTGGATCACTCCTACGAGCAGTACTTC. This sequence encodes CASLDHSYEQYF.